What follows is one T cell receptor beta chain and its context. A second roughly 6 to 11 cycle PCR used barcoded and J-beta primers. TCRdb reprocessed the 5' RACE reads via MiXCR and lists one record per CDR3 protein. The repertoire holds approximately 960,000 distinct CDR3 sequences, with about 27% as singletons. These data belong to a study of blood T cells in healthy people across ages. Around 10 milliliters of peripheral blood were drawn from each donor. A further study also used this sample, focusing on T cells of mothers and their children.

The TCR comes from a woman in her thirties or forties in good health. Sequenced: blood.

In DNA form, the CDR3 reads TGTGCCAGCAGTGAATTTTGGCGCACTGAAGCTTTCTTT. It encodes CASSEFWRTEAFF. The chain uses TRBV25-1 and TRBJ1-1; D remains ambiguous. Trimming stripped 1 base from V and 4 bases from J, with 7 bases between. Germline CDR1 reads MGHDK; CDR2 reads SYGVNS. The length of the CDR3 is 13 residues. The whole variable domain, filled in from reference TRBV25-1 and TRBJ1-1, reads EADIYQTPRYLVIGTGKKITLECSQTMGHDKMYWYQQDPGMELHLIHYSYGVNSTEKGDLSSESTVSRIRTEHFPLTLESARPSHTSQYLCASSEFWRTEAFFGQGTRLTVV.